The 6 T cell receptor beta chains below all came from one sample that was sequenced in a study of OX40 agonist ivuxolimab in advanced cancers. The protocol was immunoSEQ multiplex PCR, while the TCRdb copy is restricted to in-frame clones and leaves out a portion. Among tens of thousands of clones, 88% were seen once, and the ten largest hold less than 3.5%. The source material was CD4+ or CD8+ T cells sorted from blood, sampled in a trial of the OX40 agonist ivuxolimab. Source of these receptors: an adult with an advanced solid tumor such as melanoma, head and neck, liver or kidney cancer.

A single count supports this clone. The CDR3 spells CASSFMGRANSPLHF. CDR3 in DNA: TGTGCCAGCAGTTTTATGGGCAGGGCCAATTCACCCCTCCACTTT. This chain uses TRBV28 with TRBJ1-6, with a possible D match to TRBD1 (5 bases). The CDR3 has 15 amino acids. Trimming took 3 bases from V and 7 from J, leaving 13 bases between them. Germline-derived CDR1 and CDR2 are MDHEN and SYDVKM.

This chain's CDR3 is CASRNAGGVETQYF. The DNA of the CDR3 is TGTGCCAGCAGAAATGCGGGGGGGGTGGAGACCCAGTACTTC. The chain joins TRBV6-5 to TRBJ2-5; 9 positions agree with TRBD2. The CDR3 is 14 amino acids. V lost 6 bases and J lost 5; bases outside the gene matches: 7. In germline, CDR1 is MNHEY, CDR2 SVGAGI.

This clone was counted between two and nine times. The chain couples TRBV19 to TRBJ2-1, with TRBD2 matching 12 bases. CDR1 LNHDA and CDR2 SQIVND come from the germline V gene (reference sequence). V was clipped by 6 bases and J by 9 bases; unmatched bases: 9. The CDR3 runs 15 residues. CDR3 in amino acids: CASRKTSGSLVEQFF. The DNA for the CDR3 is TGTGCCAGTAGAAAGACTAGCGGGAGTTTAGTTGAGCAGTTCTTC.

This chain's CDR3 is CASSYSDRVKNIQYF. DNA of the CDR3: TGTGCCAGCAGTTACTCCGACAGGGTAAAAAACATTCAGTACTTC. The chain joins TRBV6-5 to TRBJ2-4; TRBD1 matches at 7 bases. The V gene's germline CDR1 is MNHEY and CDR2 SVGAGI. CDR3 length: 15 residues. With V trimmed by 0 bases and J by 4 bases, 3 bases remained unmatched.

The chain couples TRBV5-6 to TRBJ2-7; 7 bases line up with TRBD1. This CDR3 spans 13 amino acids. The germline V gene encodes CDR1 SGHDT and CDR2 YYEEEE. V dropped 3 bases and J dropped 3; count of bases not matched to a gene: 3. The CDR3 nucleotides are TGTGCCAGCAGCTCGACAGGGAACTACGAGCAGTACTTC. Its translation: CASSSTGNYEQYF.

The chain has TRBV9 and TRBJ1-4; D gene uncertain. V was pared by 6 bases and J by 4 bases, with 10 bases between. Germline V gene lookup returns CDR1 SGDLS and CDR2 YYNGEE. This CDR3 comprises 13 residues. The CDR3 nucleotides read TGTGCCAGCACCACTGGTGGTAATGAAAAACTGTTTTTT. Amino acid sequence: CASTTGGNEKLFF.